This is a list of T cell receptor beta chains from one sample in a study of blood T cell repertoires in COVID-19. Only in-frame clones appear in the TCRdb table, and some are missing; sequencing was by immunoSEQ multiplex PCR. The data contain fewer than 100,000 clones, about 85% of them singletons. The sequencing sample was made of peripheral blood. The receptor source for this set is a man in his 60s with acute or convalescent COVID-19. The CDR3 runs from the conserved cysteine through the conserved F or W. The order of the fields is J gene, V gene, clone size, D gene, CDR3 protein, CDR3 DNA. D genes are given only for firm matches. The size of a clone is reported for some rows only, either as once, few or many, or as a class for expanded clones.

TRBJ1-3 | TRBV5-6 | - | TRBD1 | CASSLGTARNTIYF | TGTGCCAGCAGCTTAGGGACAGCTAGAAACACCATATATTTT
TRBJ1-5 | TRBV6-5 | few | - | CASRPQGINQPQHF | TGTGCCAGCAGACCACAGGGCATCAATCAGCCCCAGCATTTT
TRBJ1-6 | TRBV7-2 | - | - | CASSAAGRYNSPLHF | TGTGCCAGCAGCGCCGCGGGGAGGTATAATTCACCCCTCCACTTT
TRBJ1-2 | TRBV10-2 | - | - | CASTKQGLGYTF | TGCGCCAGCACAAAACAGGGTCTTGGCTACACCTTC
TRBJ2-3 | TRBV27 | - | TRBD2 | CASSIGLAGGGDTQYF | TGTGCCAGCAGTATTGGACTAGCGGGAGGGGGAGATACGCAGTATTTT
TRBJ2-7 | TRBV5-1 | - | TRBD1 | CASSVRTGGNEQYF | TGCGCCAGCAGCGTACGGACAGGAGGCAACGAGCAGTACTTC
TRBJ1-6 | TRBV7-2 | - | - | CASSLVANYNSPLHF | TGTGCCAGCAGCTTAGTAGCTAACTATAATTCACCCCTCCACTTT
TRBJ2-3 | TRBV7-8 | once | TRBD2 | CASSLGLAGGPGSDTQYF | TGTGCCAGCAGCTTAGGTCTAGCGGGGGGGCCCGGGTCAGATACGCAGTATTTT
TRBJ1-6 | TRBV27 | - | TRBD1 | CASSPGGQGSSPLHF | TGTGCCAGCTCTCCAGGGGGACAGGGTAGTTCACCCCTCCACTTT
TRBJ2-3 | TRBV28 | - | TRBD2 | CASRALASGGARDTQYF | TGTGCCAGCAGGGCCCTAGCCAGCGGGGGGGCACGGGATACGCAGTATTTT
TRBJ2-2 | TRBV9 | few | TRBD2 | CASRISGGDSGELFF | TGTGCCAGCAGGATTAGCGGGGGGGACTCCGGGGAGCTGTTTTTT